Listed below are T cell receptor beta chains from one sample, sequenced in a study of blood T cell repertoires in COVID-19. TCRdb's copy holds only in-frame clones and misses some; the assay was immunoSEQ multiplex PCR. In the table there are about 250,000 clones, about 85% of which are singletons. Material: peripheral blood. The origin of the receptors is a man between 18 and 29 years old with active or convalescent COVID-19. The CDR3 runs from the conserved cysteine through the conserved F or W. The D gene is left open where the match is weak. Clone sizes are given selectively: once, few, many, or a class where the clone is expanded.

D gene,clone size,V gene,J gene,CDR3 DNA,CDR3 protein
-,-,TRBV29-1,TRBJ1-1,TGCAGCGCCCGGGAGCGCATGAACACTGAAGCTTTCTTT,CSARERMNTEAFF
-,-,TRBV9,TRBJ1-2,TGTGCCAGCAGCGTAGGGTCAGGGGACTATGGCTACACCTTC,CASSVGSGDYGYTF
TRBD1,-,TRBV5-4,TRBJ2-2,TGTGCCAGCAGACCAGAGGGACAGGGGGCGAACACCGGGGAGCTGTTTTTT,CASRPEGQGANTGELFF
-,-,TRBV11-2,TRBJ2-7,TGTGCCAGCAGATATCAGGGAGGTAGAAGCGAGCAGTACTTC,CASRYQGGRSEQYF
-,-,TRBV5-1,TRBJ1-3,TGCGCCAGCAGCTTGGCCCAGGCCAACTCTGGAAACACCATATATTTT,CASSLAQANSGNTIYF
TRBD1,-,TRBV7-3,TRBJ2-3,TGTGCCAGCAGCGAGAGACAGGGGAGCACAGATACGCAGTATTTT,CASSERQGSTDTQYF
-,-,TRBV28,TRBJ2-5,TGTGCCAGCAGTTTCCAGGGAAACGGTCGCCAAGAGACCCAGTACTTC,CASSFQGNGRQETQYF
TRBD2,-,TRBV2,TRBJ2-5,TGTGCCACCCGACTAGCGGGCGTCTGGACCCAGTACTTC,CATRLAGVWTQYF
-,-,TRBV5-1,TRBJ1-1,TGCGCCAGCAGCTATTTAGAGGGCTGGGGGAACACTGAAGCTTTCTTT,CASSYLEGWGNTEAFF
TRBD2,-,TRBV30,TRBJ2-5,TGTGCCTGGAGTGTAGGGCGGGGGGGCCAAGAGACCCAGTACTTC,CAWSVGRGGQETQYF
-,-,TRBV13,TRBJ2-2,TGTGCCAGCAGCCTAGACGGCGGAGGTTTGGGAGCGAACACCGGGGAGCTGTTTTTT,CASSLDGGGLGANTGELFF
-,-,TRBV15,TRBJ1-1,TGTGCCACCAGCAAACAGGGCTCCACTGAAGCTTTCTTT,CATSKQGSTEAFF
TRBD1,few,TRBV28,TRBJ1-5,TGTGCCAGCAGCCCGACAGGGGGTGGTCAGCCCCAGCATTTT,CASSPTGGGQPQHF
TRBD2,-,TRBV10-2,TRBJ2-5,TGCGCCAGCAGTGAACCAGCGGGGGGGCGGGAGACCCAGTACTTC,CASSEPAGGRETQYF
-,-,TRBV7-2,TRBJ2-7,TGTGCCAGCAGCCGCGACAGGACCTCCTACGAGCAGTACTTC,CASSRDRTSYEQYF
-,few,TRBV9,TRBJ1-2,TGTGCCAGCAGCCCCCAGCCCCCCGGGACTTTGGCCGGCTACACCTTC,CASSPQPPGTLAGYTF
TRBD2,-,TRBV7-2,TRBJ2-4,TGTGCCAGCAGCTTAGGAGGACTAGCGGGGGTGATTCAGTACTTC,CASSLGGLAGVIQYF
TRBD2,few,TRBV12-5,TRBJ2-3,TGTGCTAGTGGTTACCTACTAGCGGGGGCCCCCCTCCCTCGCACAGATACGCAGTATTTT,CASGYLLAGAPLPRTDTQYF
TRBD2,-,TRBV6-5,TRBJ2-2,TGTGCCAGTAGCGGGGGGGCGAACACCGGGGAGCTGTTTTTT,CASSGGANTGELFF
TRBD2,few,TRBV6-4,TRBJ2-7,TGTGCCAGCAGTGACTGGGGCGGGAGGGCCCACGAGCAGTACTTC,CASSDWGGRAHEQYF
-,-,TRBV6-2/TRBV6-3,TRBJ2-1,TGTGCCAGCAGTTACCTTAGATACAATGAGCAGTTCTTC,CASSYLRYNEQFF
TRBD1,-,TRBV7-7,TRBJ2-1,TGTGCTAGCAGCTGGCGCAGGGGGCATGAGCAGTTCTTC,CASSWRRGHEQFF
-,-,TRBV18,TRBJ2-7,TGTGCCAGCTCACCCGAGGGCGGGATCAGCTCCTACGAGCAGTACTTC,CASSPEGGISSYEQYF
-,-,TRBV25-1,TRBJ1-2,TGTGCCAGCAGTCCTAGACAGATTCGATCCAACTATGGCTACACCTTC,CASSPRQIRSNYGYTF
-,-,TRBV5-5,TRBJ1-4,TGTGCCAGCAGCGGTACGGGTAGGCCCGATCTGTTTTTT,CASSGTGRPDLFF
TRBD2,-,TRBV5-1,TRBJ2-1,TGCGCCAGCAGCTCCGGACTAGCGGGAGCCTACAATGAGCAGTTCTTC,CASSSGLAGAYNEQFF
-,-,TRBV30,TRBJ1-1,TGTGCCTGGAGTGAACAGGTCTTGGTCACTGAAGCTTTCTTT,CAWSEQVLVTEAFF
TRBD1,-,TRBV9,TRBJ1-1,TGTGCCAGCAGCACCGCTGATACAGGGGTTCAGGCTTTCTTT,CASSTADTGVQAFF
TRBD2,-,TRBV7-9,TRBJ2-5,TGTGCCAGCAGCCCAAGACTAGCGGGGGGACTGTACCAAGAGACCCAGTACTTC,CASSPRLAGGLYQETQYF
TRBD2,-,TRBV29-1,TRBJ2-1,TGCAGCGTAGGACTAGCGGGGGTTCCCAATGAGCAGTTCTTC,CSVGLAGVPNEQFF
TRBD1,-,TRBV2,TRBJ2-1,TGTGCCAGCATTTTTTATTTGGGACAGGTTTACAATGAGCAGTTCTTC,CASIFYLGQVYNEQFF
-,-,TRBV7-3,TRBJ2-1,TGTGCCAGCAGCTTAATAAGGCTGGGCCAAACCGAGCAGTTCTTC,CASSLIRLGQTEQFF
TRBD2,-,TRBV7-2,TRBJ2-3,TGTGCCAGCAGCTTAGGTGTTGCTAGCGGTAGAGATACGCAGTATTTT,CASSLGVASGRDTQYF
-,-,TRBV7-2,TRBJ1-5,TGTGCCAGCAGCCCGGACAGCATTTTCAATCAGCCCCAGCATTTT,CASSPDSIFNQPQHF
-,few,TRBV6-5,TRBJ1-5,TGTGCCAGCAGTTATCTCGCGAATCCGGTTGGTCAGCCCCAGCATTTT,CASSYLANPVGQPQHF
TRBD2,once,TRBV18,TRBJ2-1,TGTGCCAGCTCAGGACTAGCGGCGTACAATGAGCAGTTCTTC,CASSGLAAYNEQFF
TRBD2,once,TRBV7-3,TRBJ2-1,TGTGCCAGCAGCGTAGCCGGGACTAGCGGGACCTATGAGCAGTTCTTC,CASSVAGTSGTYEQFF
-,-,TRBV5-1,TRBJ2-7,TGCGCCAGCAGCTTGGAAACCAGGGGAATGGACGAGCAGTACTTC,CASSLETRGMDEQYF
-,few,TRBV7-9,TRBJ1-3,TGTGCCAGCAGCTTAGACCGCCTACTCTCAGGAAACACCATATATTTT,CASSLDRLLSGNTIYF
TRBD2,-,TRBV5-1,TRBJ2-7,TGCGCCACTGGGACTACCTCCTACGAGCAGTACTTC,CATGTTSYEQYF
-,once,TRBV30,TRBJ1-3,TGTGCCTGGAAGCCTGGAAACACCATATATTTT,CAWKPGNTIYF
-,few,TRBV10-3,TRBJ1-4,TGTGCCATCAGTGAGTCTGGACAGCTCGGTAATGAAAAACTGTTTTTT,CAISESGQLGNEKLFF
-,-,TRBV19,TRBJ1-2,TGTGCCAGCCGGGTTGGCTATGGCTACACCTTC,CASRVGYGYTF
-,-,TRBV7-6,TRBJ2-3,TGTGCCAGCAGCTTACTAGGAGAGGCAGATACGCAGTATTTT,CASSLLGEADTQYF
-,few,TRBV28,TRBJ1-6,TGTGCCAGCAGTTTTCGGGATTCACCCCTCCACTTT,CASSFRDSPLHF
TRBD1,-,TRBV9,TRBJ2-7,TGTGCCAGCAGCCTTGGCGGACAGGGACCCTTAAGATTC,CASSLGGQGPLRF
-,-,TRBV20-1,TRBJ2-5,TGCAGTGCGCGACAAGAGACCCAGTACTTC,CSARQETQYF
TRBD2,-,TRBV2,TRBJ2-5,TGTGCCAGCAGTGAATACTTACTAGCGGGGGGAGAGACCCAGTACTTC,CASSEYLLAGGETQYF
-,-,TRBV28,TRBJ1-1,TGTGCCAGCAGTGGACTCTGGTTGAACACTGAAGCTTTCTTT,CASSGLWLNTEAFF
TRBD2,-,TRBV5-3,TRBJ2-2,TGTGCCAGAAGCTTCGGGACTAGCGGGAGGGCAGATCATCCCGGGGAGCTGTTTTTT,CARSFGTSGRADHPGELFF
-,-,TRBV7-3,TRBJ2-3,TGTGCCAGCAGCTTCCGACTAGGGGAGGCAGATACGCAGTATTTT,CASSFRLGEADTQYF
-,-,TRBV15,TRBJ1-1,TGTGCCACCAGCAGAGATATCTTTACAAACACTGAAGCTTTCTTT,CATSRDIFTNTEAFF
TRBD1,-,TRBV9,TRBJ1-2,TGTGCCAGCAGCGTAGGCGTCGGGACAGGGGGAGGCTACACCTTC,CASSVGVGTGGGYTF
-,-,TRBV5-4,TRBJ1-2,TGTGCCAGCAGCTTGGTTCCGGGAAGCTATGGCTACACCTTC,CASSLVPGSYGYTF